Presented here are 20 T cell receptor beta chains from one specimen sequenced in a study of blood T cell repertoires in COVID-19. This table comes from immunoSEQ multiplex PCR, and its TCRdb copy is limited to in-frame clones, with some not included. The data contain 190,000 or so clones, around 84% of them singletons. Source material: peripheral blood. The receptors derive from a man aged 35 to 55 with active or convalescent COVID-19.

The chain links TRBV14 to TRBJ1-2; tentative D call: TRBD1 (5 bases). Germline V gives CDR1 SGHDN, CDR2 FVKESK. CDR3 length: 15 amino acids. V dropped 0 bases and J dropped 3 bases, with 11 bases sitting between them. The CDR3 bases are TGTGCCAGCAGCCAAGAGGGGGAGGTTTACTATGGCTACACCTTC. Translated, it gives CASSQEGEVYYGYTF.

Written as DNA, the CDR3 is TGCGCCAGCAGCTTGGATGCGACAGGGAGCTACGAGCAGTACTTC. The encoded protein is CASSLDATGSYEQYF. The V and J genes are TRBV5-1 and TRBJ2-7; 7 bases map to TRBD1. The CDR3 sequence is 15 residues long. J gave up 3 bases and V 0 bases, and 6 bases lay outside the gene matches. Germline lookup yields CDR1 SGHRS and CDR2 YFSETQ. The full variable domain, in which reference TRBV5-1 and TRBJ2-7 provide the parts outside the CDR3, is KAGVTQTPRYLIKTRGQQVTLSCSPISGHRSVSWYQQTPGQGLQFLFEYFSETQRNKGNFPGRFSGRQFSNSRSEMNVSTLELGDSALYLCASSLDATGSYEQYFGPGTRLTVT.

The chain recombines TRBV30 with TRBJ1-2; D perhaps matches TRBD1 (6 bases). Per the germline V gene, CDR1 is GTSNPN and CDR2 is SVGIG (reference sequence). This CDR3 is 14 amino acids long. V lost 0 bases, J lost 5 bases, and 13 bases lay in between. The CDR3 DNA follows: TGTGCCTGGAGTGTTGGGGGACAACCTTATGGCTACACCTTC. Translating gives CAWSVGGQPYGYTF.

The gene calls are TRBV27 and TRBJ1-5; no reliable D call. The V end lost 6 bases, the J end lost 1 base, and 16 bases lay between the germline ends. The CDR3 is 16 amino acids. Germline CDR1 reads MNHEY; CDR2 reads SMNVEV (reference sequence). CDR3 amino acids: CASSLRSRRSNQPQHF. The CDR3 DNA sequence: TGTGCCAGCAGCCTCCGCTCACGCAGAAGCAATCAGCCCCAGCATTTT.

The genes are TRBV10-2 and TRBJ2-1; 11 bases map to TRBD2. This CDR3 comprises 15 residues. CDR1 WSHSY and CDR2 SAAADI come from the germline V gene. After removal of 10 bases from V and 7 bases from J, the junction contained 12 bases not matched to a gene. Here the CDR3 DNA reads TGCGCCACCCATACTGGGACTAGCGGCCCAAATGAGCAGTTCTTC. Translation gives CATHTGTSGPNEQFF.

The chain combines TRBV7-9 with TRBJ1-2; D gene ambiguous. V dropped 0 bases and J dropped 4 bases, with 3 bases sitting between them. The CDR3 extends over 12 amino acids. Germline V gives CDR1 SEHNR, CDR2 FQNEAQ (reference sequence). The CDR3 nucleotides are TGTGCCAGCAGCTTAGCTCGCTATGGCTACACCTTC. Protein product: CASSLARYGYTF.

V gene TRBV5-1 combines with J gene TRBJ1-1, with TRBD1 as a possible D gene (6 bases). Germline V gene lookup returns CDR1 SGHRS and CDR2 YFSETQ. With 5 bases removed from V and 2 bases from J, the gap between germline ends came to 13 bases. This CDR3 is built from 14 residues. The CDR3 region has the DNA TGCGCCAGCAGGACGGGACAAACTAACACTGAAGCTTTCTTT. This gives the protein CASRTGQTNTEAFF.

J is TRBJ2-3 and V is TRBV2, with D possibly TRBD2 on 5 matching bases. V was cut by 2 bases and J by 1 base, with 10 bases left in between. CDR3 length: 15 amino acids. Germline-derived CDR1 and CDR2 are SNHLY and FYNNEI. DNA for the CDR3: TGTGCCAGCAGTGAATCGGGGTTGGGCACAGATACGCAGTATTTT. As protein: CASSESGLGTDTQYF.

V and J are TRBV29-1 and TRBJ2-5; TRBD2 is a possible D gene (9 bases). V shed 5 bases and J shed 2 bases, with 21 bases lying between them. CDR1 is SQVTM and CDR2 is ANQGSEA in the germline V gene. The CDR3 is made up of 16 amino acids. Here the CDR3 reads CSVPTGASGKQETQYF. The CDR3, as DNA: TGCAGCGTTCCGACAGGGGCTAGCGGGAAACAAGAGACCCAGTACTTC.

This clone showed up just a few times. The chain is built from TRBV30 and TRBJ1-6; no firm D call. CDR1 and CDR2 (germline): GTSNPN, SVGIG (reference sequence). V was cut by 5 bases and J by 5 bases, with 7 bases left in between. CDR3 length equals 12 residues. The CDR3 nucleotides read TGTGCCTGGGACATTAATAATTCACCCCTCCACTTT. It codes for CAWDINNSPLHF.

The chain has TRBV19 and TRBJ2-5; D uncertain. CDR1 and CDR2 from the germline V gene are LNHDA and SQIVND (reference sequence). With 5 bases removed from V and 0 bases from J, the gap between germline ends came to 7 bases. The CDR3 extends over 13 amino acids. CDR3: CASSVLHQETQYF. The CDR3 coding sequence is TGTGCCAGTAGTGTGCTACACCAAGAGACCCAGTACTTC.

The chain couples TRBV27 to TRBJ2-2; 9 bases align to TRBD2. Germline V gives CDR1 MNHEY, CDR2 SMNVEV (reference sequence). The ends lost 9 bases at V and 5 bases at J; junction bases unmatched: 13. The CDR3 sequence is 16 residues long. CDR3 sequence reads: CASTGGGARLTGELFF. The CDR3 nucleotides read TGTGCCAGTACCGGCGGGGGGGCCCGGTTGACCGGGGAGCTGTTTTTT.

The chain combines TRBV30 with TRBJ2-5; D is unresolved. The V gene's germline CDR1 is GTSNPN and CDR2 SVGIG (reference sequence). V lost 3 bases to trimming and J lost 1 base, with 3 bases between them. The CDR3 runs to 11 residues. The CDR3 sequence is CAWSFQETQYF. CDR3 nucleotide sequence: TGTGCCTGGAGCTTCCAAGAGACCCAGTACTTC.

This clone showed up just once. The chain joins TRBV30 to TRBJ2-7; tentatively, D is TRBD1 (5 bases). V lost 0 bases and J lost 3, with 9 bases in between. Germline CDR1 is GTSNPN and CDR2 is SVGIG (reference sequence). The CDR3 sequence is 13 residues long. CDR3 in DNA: TGTGCCTGGAGTGTACAGGATAGCTACGAGCAGTACTTC. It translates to CAWSVQDSYEQYF.

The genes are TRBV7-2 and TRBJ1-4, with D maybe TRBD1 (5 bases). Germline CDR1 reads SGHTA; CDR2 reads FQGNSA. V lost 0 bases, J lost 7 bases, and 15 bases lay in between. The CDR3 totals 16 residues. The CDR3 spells CASSLAPRGFGEKLFF. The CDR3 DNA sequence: TGTGCCAGCAGCTTAGCGCCAAGGGGTTTTGGTGAAAAACTGTTTTTT.

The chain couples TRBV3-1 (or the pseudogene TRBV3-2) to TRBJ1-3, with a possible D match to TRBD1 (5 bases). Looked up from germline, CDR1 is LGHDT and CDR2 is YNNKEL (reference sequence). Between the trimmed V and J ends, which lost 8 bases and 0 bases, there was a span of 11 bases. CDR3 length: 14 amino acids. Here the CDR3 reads CASLDRRSGNTIYF. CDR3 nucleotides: TGTGCCAGCTTAGACAGACGCTCTGGAAACACCATATATTTT.

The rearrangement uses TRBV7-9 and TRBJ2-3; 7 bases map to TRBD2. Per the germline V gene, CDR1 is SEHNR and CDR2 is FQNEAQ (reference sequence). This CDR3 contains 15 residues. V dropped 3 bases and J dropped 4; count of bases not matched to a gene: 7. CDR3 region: CASSFFGGKSDTQYF. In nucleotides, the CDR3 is TGTGCCAGCAGCTTTTTCGGGGGGAAGTCAGATACGCAGTATTTT.

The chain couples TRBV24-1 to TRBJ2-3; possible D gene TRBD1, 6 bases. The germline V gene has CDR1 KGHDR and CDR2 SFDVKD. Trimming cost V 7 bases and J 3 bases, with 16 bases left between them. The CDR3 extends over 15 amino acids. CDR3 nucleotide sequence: TGTGCCACCAGAGAGACAGGAGTTAGTACAGATACGCAGTATTTT. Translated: CATRETGVSTDTQYF.

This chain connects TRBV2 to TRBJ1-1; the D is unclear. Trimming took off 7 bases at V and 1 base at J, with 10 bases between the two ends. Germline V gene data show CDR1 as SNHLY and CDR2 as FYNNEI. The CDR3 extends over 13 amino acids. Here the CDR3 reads CASTITRNTEAFF. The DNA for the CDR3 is TGTGCCAGCACCATTACGCGGAACACTGAAGCTTTCTTT.

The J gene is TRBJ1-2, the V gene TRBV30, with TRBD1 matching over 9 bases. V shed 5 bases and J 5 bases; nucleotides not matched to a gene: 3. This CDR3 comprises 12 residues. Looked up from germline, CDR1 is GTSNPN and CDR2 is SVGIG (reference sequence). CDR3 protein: CAWADRGYGYTF. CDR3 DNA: TGTGCCTGGGCGGACAGGGGATATGGCTACACCTTC.